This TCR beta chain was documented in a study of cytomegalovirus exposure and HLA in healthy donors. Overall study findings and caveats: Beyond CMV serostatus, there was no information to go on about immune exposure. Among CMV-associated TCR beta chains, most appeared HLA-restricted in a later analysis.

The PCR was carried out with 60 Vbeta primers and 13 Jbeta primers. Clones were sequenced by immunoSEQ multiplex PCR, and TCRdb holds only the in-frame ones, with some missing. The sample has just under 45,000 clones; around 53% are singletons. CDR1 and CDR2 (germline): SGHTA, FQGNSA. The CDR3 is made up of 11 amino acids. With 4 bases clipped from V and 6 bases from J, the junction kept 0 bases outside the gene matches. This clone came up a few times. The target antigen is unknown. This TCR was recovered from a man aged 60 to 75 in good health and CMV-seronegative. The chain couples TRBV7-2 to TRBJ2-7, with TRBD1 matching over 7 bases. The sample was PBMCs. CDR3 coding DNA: TGTGCCAGCAGCTACAGGGGCGAGCAGTACTTC. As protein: CASSYRGEQYF.